The 16 T cell receptor beta chains listed next were all sequenced from one sample in a study of shared clonotypes between healthy human individuals. Method: immunoSEQ multiplex PCR; TCRdb's copy keeps in-frame clones and lacks some. The sample contains millions of clones, approximately 95% of which appear only once. CD8 cells classed as naive were CD45RO-negative and positively selected for CCR7, excluding terminally differentiated effector memory CD45RA+ cells. The sequenced material came from naive CD8+ T cells sorted from blood. These receptors all come from a man aged 18 to 29 in good health.

V usage is TRBV30 and J usage is TRBJ1-2, with D unresolved. Germline values: CDR1 GTSNPN, CDR2 SVGIG (reference sequence). The CDR3 loop spans 13 amino acids. The ends were cut back, 2 bases at V and 2 bases at J, with 9 bases in the middle. CDR3 amino acids: CAWSSAGNYGYTF. CDR3 sequence (DNA): TGTGCCTGGAGTTCGGCCGGGAACTATGGCTACACCTTC.

V usage is TRBV5-1 and J usage is TRBJ2-7; D call uncertain. The CDR3 has 12 amino acids. From germline, CDR1 is SGHRS and CDR2 YFSETQ. V shed 4 bases and J shed 0 bases, with 5 bases lying between them. CDR3 sequence: CASSQDSYEQYF. CDR3 nucleotide sequence: TGCGCCAGCAGCCAAGACTCCTACGAGCAGTACTTC.

The genes are TRBV27 and TRBJ2-7; 7 positions match TRBD1. The germline gives CDR1 MNHEY, CDR2 SMNVEV (reference sequence). The V segment lost 3 bases and the J segment 2 bases; nucleotides outside the gene matches: 7. CDR3 length equals 15 residues. The CDR3 spells CASSLTGTATYEQYF. CDR3 coding DNA: TGTGCCAGCAGTTTGACCGGGACAGCTACCTACGAGCAGTACTTC.

The rearrangement uses TRBV2 and TRBJ1-1, with D hard to call. V was pared by 0 bases and J by 0 bases, with 17 bases between. This CDR3 is built from 18 residues. The germline gives CDR1 SNHLY, CDR2 FYNNEI. CDR3 in DNA: TGTGCCAGCAGTGAAGCGCCGCCAAGCTACTCCATGAACACTGAAGCTTTCTTT. This encodes CASSEAPPSYSMNTEAFF.

This chain joins TRBV9 and TRBJ1-1, with D possibly being TRBD1 (5 bases). The V end was cut by 0 bases, the J end by 1 base, with 13 bases between. The germline gives CDR1 SGDLS, CDR2 YYNGEE. CDR3 size: 16 residues. CDR3 DNA sequence: TGTGCCAGCAGCGTAGGCGGGGGGGGAAAGAACACTGAAGCTTTCTTT. Encoded protein: CASSVGGGGKNTEAFF.

The chain has TRBV13 and TRBJ1-2; 8 positions agree with TRBD1. CDR3 length: 13 amino acids. Germline CDR1 is PRHDT and CDR2 is FYEKMQ (reference sequence). The V and J ends lost 5 bases and 7 bases, in that order; junction bases with no gene match: 6. The CDR3: CASSPRTGPGYTF. The DNA of the CDR3 is TGTGCCAGCAGCCCAAGGACAGGGCCTGGCTACACCTTC.

This clone occurred once. The sample carries other DNA sequences with the same CDR3. The rearrangement joins TRBV6-5 to TRBJ1-1; D gene ambiguous. V lost 3 bases to trimming and J lost 6 bases, with 11 bases between them. Germline V gene sequence: CDR1 MNHEY, CDR2 SVGAGI. CDR3 length: 13 amino acids. The CDR3 sequence is CASSYGEGAEAFF. In DNA, the CDR3 is TGTGCCAGCAGTTATGGGGAGGGCGCTGAAGCTTTCTTT.

A note on this clone: This may come from a read error, since a much larger clone is one base off. Other DNA sequences in the sample encode the same CDR3. The rearrangement uses TRBV5-5 and TRBJ1-5, with unresolved D. The ends were cut back, 0 bases at V and 5 bases at J, with 6 bases in the middle. The CDR3 spans 13 residues. Germline loops: CDR1 SGHKS, CDR2 YYEKEE (reference sequence). CDR3 in amino acids: CASSLVGDQPQHF. The DNA of the CDR3 is TGTGCCAGCAGCTTGGTTGGGGATCAGCCCCAGCATTTT.

This chain connects TRBV28 to TRBJ2-7, with 13 bases fitting TRBD2. This CDR3 comprises 14 residues. Trimming at V came to 11 bases and at J to 1 base, leaving 5 bases not matched to a gene. CDR1 is MDHEN, CDR2 SYDVKM, per germline. The CDR3, as DNA: TGTGCCTCCCAGGGACTAGCGGGATCCTACGAGCAGTACTTC. Its protein product is CASQGLAGSYEQYF.

In this sample, this clone turned up once. The chain recombines TRBV7-2 with TRBJ2-7, with D perhaps matching TRBD1 (5 bases). This CDR3 is 13 amino acids long. Trimming took off 2 bases at V and 4 bases at J, with 9 bases between the two ends. Germline values: CDR1 SGHTA, CDR2 FQGNSA. The CDR3 DNA reads TGTGCCAGCAGCTTACAGGGATGGTACGAGCAGTACTTC. It encodes CASSLQGWYEQYF.

The V gene is TRBV30, the J gene TRBJ2-2, with 8 bases lining up with TRBD1. CDR1 is GTSNPN, CDR2 SVGIG, per germline (reference sequence). The CDR3 length is 13 residues. With V trimmed by 8 bases and J by 1 base, 3 bases remained unmatched. Here the CDR3 DNA reads TGTGCCCGGACAGGGCTGAACACCGGGGAGCTGTTTTTT. Its protein is CARTGLNTGELFF.

V gene TRBV6-1 combines with J gene TRBJ1-2; D not resolved. With 8 bases removed from V and 4 bases from J, the gap between germline ends came to 17 bases. Germline assignment: CDR1 MNHNS and CDR2 SASEGT. This CDR3 region has 14 residues. The CDR3 nucleotides read TGTGCCAGCGGACCCTCGGTGGGAGGCTATGGCTACACCTTC. Translated, it gives CASGPSVGGYGYTF.

In this sample, this clone turned up a few times. V gene TRBV21-1 combines with J gene TRBJ1-5. TRBV21-1 constitutes a pseudogene. CDR3 length: 17 residues. CDR3 residues: CASSKDRSTDQDQPQHF. The CDR3 nucleotides are TGTGCCAGCAGCAAAGATCGGAGTACGGACCAGGATCAGCCCCAGCATTTT.

The rearrangement uses TRBV2 and TRBJ1-4; maybe TRBD1 (5 bases). Trimming took 5 bases from V and 0 from J, leaving 13 bases between them. Germline V CDR1 and CDR2: SNHLY, FYNNEI. CDR3 size: 16 residues. In DNA form, the CDR3 reads TGTGCCAGCAGTAGGGGCCAGGACGCAACTAATGAAAAACTGTTTTTT. It codes for CASSRGQDATNEKLFF.

The V call is TRBV28, the J call TRBJ2-2, with D possibly matching TRBD1 (6 bases). Per the germline V gene, CDR1 is MDHEN and CDR2 is SYDVKM. V was trimmed by 7 bases and J by 0 bases, leaving 21 bases between them. The CDR3 is made up of 18 amino acids. CDR3 residues: CASTLYTGTPANTGELFF. CDR3 DNA: TGTGCCAGCACCCTCTACACCGGGACACCCGCGAACACCGGGGAGCTGTTTTTT.

The chain couples TRBV5-6 to TRBJ1-1; the D gene is possibly TRBD1 (6 bases). Between the trimmed V and J ends, which lost 5 bases and 5 bases, there was a span of 13 bases. Germline CDR1 is SGHDT and CDR2 is YYEEEE. This CDR3 is built from 13 residues. The CDR3: CASRNRAITEAFF. As DNA, the CDR3 is TGTGCCAGCAGAAACAGGGCCATAACTGAAGCTTTCTTT.